This entry concerns a single T cell receptor (beta chain). The antigen remains undetermined. This sample was included in a study of T cells in localized non-small cell lung cancer. General study findings and limits: A median of approximately 57 clones ranked among the top 100 in tumor appeared in adjacent lung.

Here immunoSEQ multiplex PCR was the method, and the copy in TCRdb shows in-frame clones only, minus some. In the table there are roughly 72,000 clones, about nine tenths of which are singletons. The CDR3 totals 16 residues. Trimming took 5 bases from V and 7 from J; bases not matched to a gene: 14. Per the germline V gene, CDR1 is SEHNR and CDR2 is FQNEAQ (reference sequence). The chain couples TRBV7-9 to TRBJ1-1; TRBD1 matches 9 bases. The origin of this receptor is a male donor aged 60 or over with stage III squamous cell lung carcinoma. The source was peripheral blood, collected before any cancer treatment. The DNA of the CDR3 is TGTGCCAGCAGCCCCGTGGGGACAGGGATCGAGGGTGAAGCTTTCTTT. Protein: CASSPVGTGIEGEAFF.